These T cell receptor beta chains were read from a single sample in a study of T cell repertoires in cytomegalovirus infection. A single record per CDR3 protein comes from TCRdb applying MiXCR to the reads. The sample has more than 400,000 distinct CDR3 sequences; around 27% are singletons. Sequencing used PBMCs. These receptors originate from a human donor in good health (CMV status not recorded). Some clones in this sample may be carry-over from other donors' samples. The CDR3 runs from the conserved cysteine through the conserved F or W. The D gene is left open where the match is weak. Rows may omit the clone size; those that give it use once, few, many or a size class.

j_call clone_size v_call d_call cdr3_nt cdr3_aa
TRBJ2-5 NA TRBV28 TRBD2 TGTGCCAGCAGTCCAACCTGGCTAGCGGGAGAAAGAGGCGAGACCCAGTACTTC CASSPTWLAGERGETQYF
TRBJ1-2 NA TRBV5-6 NA TGTGCCAGCAGCTCCACACAGGGACACTATGGCTACACCTTC CASSSTQGHYGYTF
TRBJ1-4 few TRBV7-9 TRBD1 TGTGCCAGCAGGGGGACAGCACTTAATGAAAAACTGTTTTTT CASRGTALNEKLFF
TRBJ2-2 many TRBV7-2 TRBD1 TGTGCCAGCAGCCGTGGACAGGGGAGCACCGGGGAGCTGTTTTTT CASSRGQGSTGELFF
TRBJ2-3 many TRBV28 NA TGTGCCAGCAGTTTGGGGCTATCCCCAGATACGCAGTATTTT CASSLGLSPDTQYF
TRBJ2-1 NA TRBV5-6 NA TGTGCCAGCAGCTTGGTGATTTACAATGAGCAGTTCTTC CASSLVIYNEQFF
TRBJ2-7 NA TRBV28 NA TGTGCCAGCAGTTTAGGGGGCCTCCCCAACGAGCAGTACTTC CASSLGGLPNEQYF
TRBJ1-2 NA TRBV20-1 NA TGCAGTGCCCCAGTTAGGGGGAACTATGGCTACACCTTC CSAPVRGNYGYTF
TRBJ1-2 NA TRBV7-9 NA TGTGCCAGCAGCTTCGGACGACAGGACTATGGCTACACCTTC CASSFGRQDYGYTF
TRBJ1-4 many TRBV5-4 NA TGTGCCAGCAGCCTCGGACAGCGTAATGAAAAACTGTTTTTT CASSLGQRNEKLFF
TRBJ2-1 few TRBV7-8 TRBD2 TGTGCCAGCAGCTTAGAGGCTAGCGGGAGTTATGAGCAGTTCTTC CASSLEASGSYEQFF
TRBJ1-5 NA TRBV6-5 TRBD1 TGTGCCAGCACCCAAACATCCCCCCCAGGGGGACAGCCCCAGCATTTT CASTQTSPPGGQPQHF
TRBJ2-7 once TRBV18 TRBD1 TGTGCCAGCTCACCGGCGACAGGGGCGGACGAGCAGTACTTC CASSPATGADEQYF
TRBJ2-3 NA TRBV7-2 TRBD2 TGTGCCAGCAGCTTAAAGGCGGGAGTCGCAGATACGCAGTATTTT CASSLKAGVADTQYF
TRBJ1-1 many TRBV7-6 NA TGTGCCAGCAGCTTAGATTTTTACGGGGAGGGCACTGAAGCTTTCTTT CASSLDFYGEGTEAFF
TRBJ2-5 many TRBV7-3 NA TGTGCCAGCAGCCCCGCTGGGGGGGAGACCCAGTACTTC CASSPAGGETQYF
TRBJ1-1 NA TRBV7-2 NA TGTGCCAGCAGCTTAGTAGGGGGGTCGGGTGAAGCTTTCTTT CASSLVGGSGEAFF
TRBJ1-1 many TRBV20-1 NA TGCAGTGCTAGTTATCTCCAAAACACTGAAGCTTTCTTT CSASYLQNTEAFF
TRBJ1-1 many TRBV7-8 NA TGTGCCAGCAGCTTAGAAGTCAGGGTGAACACTGAAGCTTTCTTT CASSLEVRVNTEAFF
TRBJ2-2 few TRBV15 TRBD2 TGTGCCACCAGCAGAGATCCTAGCGGGAGATCCGGGGAGCTGTTTTTT CATSRDPSGRSGELFF
TRBJ2-3 few TRBV12-5 NA TGTGCTAGTGGACACACCGGGAGCGCTAGCACAGATACGCAGTATTTT CASGHTGSASTDTQYF
TRBJ2-3 NA TRBV19 NA TGTGCCAGTAGTCCCCTTCACACAGATACGCAGTATTTT CASSPLHTDTQYF
TRBJ1-6 few TRBV6-4 TRBD1 TGTGCCAGCAGTGAAGGACAGGGGAGTTCACCCCTCCACTTT CASSEGQGSSPLHF
TRBJ2-7 few TRBV13 NA TGTGCCAGCAGCTTAGGACAGTCAGTCTACGAGCAGTACTTC CASSLGQSVYEQYF
TRBJ2-1 few TRBV20-1 TRBD2 TGCAGTGCTGTCGGACTAGCGGAGCCCTACAATGAGCAGTTCTTC CSAVGLAEPYNEQFF
TRBJ2-3 few TRBV6-5 NA TGTGCCAGCAGTTACGTTCCCGGCGCAGATACGCAGTATTTT CASSYVPGADTQYF
TRBJ2-1 NA TRBV11-3 TRBD2 TGTGCCAGCAGCTTAATTAGGGGTCCTAGCGGGAGTAGACCCGATGAGCAGTTCTTC CASSLIRGPSGSRPDEQFF
TRBJ1-2 NA TRBV24-1 TRBD1 TGTGCCACCAGTGGAGCTTCCGGGACAGGGGGCTACTATGGCTACACCTTC CATSGASGTGGYYGYTF
TRBJ1-4 NA TRBV15 NA TGTGCCACCAGCACTCCTTTACTCGGGTCGGCAACTAATGAAAAACTGTTTTTT CATSTPLLGSATNEKLFF
TRBJ1-1 NA TRBV15 NA TGTGCCACCAGCAGAGGGGGAGGGCTGAACACTGAAGCTTTCTTT CATSRGGGLNTEAFF
TRBJ2-7 many TRBV7-2 NA TGTGCCAGCAGCCACCCCTCGAACGAGCAGTACTTC CASSHPSNEQYF
TRBJ2-2 many TRBV7-2 NA TGTGCCAGCAACAGAGGGAACACCGGGGAGCTGTTTTTT CASNRGNTGELFF
TRBJ1-2 few TRBV27 NA TGTGCCAGCAGATACCGCGCAGGCTATGGCTACACCTTC CASRYRAGYGYTF
TRBJ2-4 NA TRBV20-1 NA TGCAGTGCGGGACCCCGGTCTAGTACCAAAAACATTCAGTACTTC CSAGPRSSTKNIQYF
TRBJ1-5 NA TRBV7-9 NA TGTGCCAGCAGCTTCACAGAGAATCAGCCCCAGCATTTT CASSFTENQPQHF
TRBJ2-4 few TRBV6-5 TRBD2 TGTGCCAGCAGAATCAGCGGGAGGGCCCTGGACATTCAGTACTTC CASRISGRALDIQYF
TRBJ2-2 NA TRBV7-9 NA TGTGCCAGCAGCTTTGCTCCGTGGGGGGCAAAGCGGATAAAAACCGGGGAGCTGTTTTTT CASSFAPWGAKRIKTGELFF
TRBJ1-1 NA TRBV11-1 NA TGTGCCAGCAGCTTAGTCGGCCAGAAGACTGAAGCTTTCTTT CASSLVGQKTEAFF
TRBJ2-5 few TRBV11-2 NA TGTGCCAGCAGCTTAGGGGGCTCGAGGACCCAGTACTTC CASSLGGSRTQYF
TRBJ2-1 many TRBV7-2 TRBD1 TGTGCCAGCAGCGCCGAACAGGGGGCCCCCTACAATGAGCAGTTCTTC CASSAEQGAPYNEQFF
TRBJ2-2 few TRBV10-3 TRBD2 TGTGCCATCAGCGGGACTAGCGGGAACACCGGGGAGCTGTTTTTT CAISGTSGNTGELFF
TRBJ2-1 few TRBV6-6 TRBD2 TGTGCCAGCAGGACTTTTAGCGGGAGCTCCTACAATGAGCAGTTCTTC CASRTFSGSSYNEQFF
TRBJ2-5 many TRBV7-2 TRBD2 TGTGCCAGCAGCCGCAACGGGCCTAGCGGGAGGGAGGGGGAGACCCAGTACTTC CASSRNGPSGREGETQYF
TRBJ2-1 few TRBV18 NA TGTGCCAGCTCACCACCGTCTAGAAGGGCCAACAATGAGCAGTTCTTC CASSPPSRRANNEQFF
TRBJ1-6 NA TRBV20-1 NA TGCAGTGCGCAACGGGACGGCAGTTCACCCCTCCACTTT CSAQRDGSSPLHF
TRBJ2-1 few TRBV7-9 TRBD2 TGTGCCAGCCACCCTAGCGGGAGGGCCAATGAGCAGTTCTTC CASHPSGRANEQFF
TRBJ2-1 few TRBV14 NA TGTGCCAGCAGCCAGCGAGAGTTCAGGGGTCAGCCTGTCTACAATGAGCAGTTCTTC CASSQREFRGQPVYNEQFF
TRBJ1-5 once TRBV7-9 NA TGTGCCAGCAGCCCCTTGGGATTGGGGGGGCGCGGCAATCAGCCCCAGCATTTT CASSPLGLGGRGNQPQHF
TRBJ2-1 many TRBV7-2 TRBD2 TGTGCCAGCAGCGACCTAGGAGCGGGAGGTCCTAATGAGCAGTTCTTC CASSDLGAGGPNEQFF
TRBJ1-1 few TRBV6-1 TRBD1 TGTGCCAGCAGACCTGGGACAGGGTTAGGGAGGAACACTGAAGCTTTCTTT CASRPGTGLGRNTEAFF
TRBJ2-3 few TRBV6-2/TRBV6-3 NA TGTGCCAGCAGTTACTCTGGATCAGGGGTCACAGATACGCAGTATTTT CASSYSGSGVTDTQYF
TRBJ2-7 few TRBV28 TRBD1 TGTGCCAGCAGTTCCCAGGGGGTTTACGAGCAGTACTTC CASSSQGVYEQYF
TRBJ2-7 many TRBV7-2 TRBD2 TGTGCCAGCAGCTTGGGACTAGCGGGAGGGCCGGTCCCCTACGAGCAGTACTTC CASSLGLAGGPVPYEQYF
TRBJ1-5 NA TRBV4-1 NA TGCGCCAGCAGCCTCCTCTTATCGACAGATAGCAATCAGCCCCAGCATTTT CASSLLLSTDSNQPQHF
TRBJ2-7 few TRBV20-1 TRBD1 TGCAGTGCTAGAGACGGGGACAGCACCTACGAGCAGTACTTC CSARDGDSTYEQYF
TRBJ2-2 many TRBV12-3/TRBV12-4 NA TGTGCCAGCTCAGAGAGGAACACCGGGGAGCTGTTTTTT CASSERNTGELFF
TRBJ2-5 once TRBV19 NA TGTGCCAGTAGTATAGGCCAAATGGCACGGTTCCAGTACTTC CASSIGQMARFQYF
TRBJ2-7 many TRBV7-2 NA TGTGCCAGCAGATCTTCTTACGAGCAGTACTTC CASRSSYEQYF
TRBJ2-1 NA TRBV19 NA TGTGCCACCGCCCGGGACCCCCGGGACAATGAGCAGTTCTTC CATARDPRDNEQFF